The rows below give T cell receptor beta chains drawn from one sample of a study of blood T cell repertoires in COVID-19. Repertoires were generated with immunoSEQ multiplex PCR, while TCRdb's copy carries only in-frame clones and drops some. The sample holds approximately 20,000 clones, roughly nine tenths seen once. Sequenced sample: peripheral blood. These receptors were collected from a human donor with active COVID-19. The donor label of this sample is uncertain. CDR3s include the opening cysteine and the closing phenylalanine or tryptophan. Fields, in order: V gene, D gene, clone size, J gene, CDR3 protein, CDR3 DNA. A D gene is named only where the DNA matches it firmly. Rows may omit the clone size; those that give it use once, few, many or a size class.

>TRBV18|.|.|TRBJ2-2
CASSPRDLMGVGTGELFF
TGTGCCAGCTCACCACGAGACTTAATGGGAGTGGGAACCGGGGAGCTGTTTTTT
>TRBV4-2|.|.|TRBJ1-6
CASSQDVPGRNSPLHF
TGTGCCAGCAGCCAAGATGTGCCAGGGCGTAATTCACCCCTCCACTTT
>TRBV14|.|.|TRBJ2-2
CASSQVRANTGELFF
TGTGCCAGCAGCCAAGTCAGGGCTAACACCGGGGAGCTGTTTTTT
>TRBV3-1/TRBV3-2|TRBD1|.|TRBJ2-7
CASSQAIGTAYEQYF
TGTGCCAGCAGCCAAGCGATCGGGACAGCCTACGAGCAGTACTTC
>TRBV5-6|TRBD2|.|TRBJ2-7
CASSLVPASGNNEQYF
TGTGCCAGCAGCTTGGTACCCGCTAGCGGGAACAACGAGCAGTACTTC
>TRBV11-3|TRBD2|.|TRBJ2-1
CASSLTSGLGNNEQFF
TGTGCCAGCAGCCTTACTAGCGGGCTGGGGAACAATGAGCAGTTCTTC
>TRBV7-2|TRBD1|.|TRBJ1-5
CASSLFTGAGQPQHF
TGTGCCAGCAGCTTATTCACAGGGGCGGGTCAGCCCCAGCATTTT
>TRBV13|TRBD1|.|TRBJ1-1
CASGAGTGGTEAFF
TGTGCCAGCGGGGCTGGGACAGGGGGCACTGAAGCTTTCTTT
>TRBV6-2/TRBV6-3|.|.|TRBJ1-2
CASSKSLPNYGYTF
TGTGCCAGCAGCAAAAGCCTTCCTAACTATGGCTACACCTTC
>TRBV29-1|.|.|TRBJ1-4
CSVDSDSGEKLFF
TGCAGCGTTGACAGTGACAGTGGGGAAAAACTGTTTTTT
>TRBV28|TRBD1|.|TRBJ2-7
CATIFSWTGSEDEQYF
TGTGCCACCATCTTCTCCTGGACAGGGTCTGAGGACGAGCAGTACTTC
>TRBV18|.|.|TRBJ1-3
CASSPAGAGNTIYF
TGTGCCAGCTCACCAGCGGGTGCTGGAAACACCATATATTTT
>TRBV27|TRBD1|.|TRBJ1-6
CASSLEGANNSPLHF
TGTGCCAGCAGTTTAGAGGGGGCGAATAATTCACCCCTCCACTTT
>TRBV28|TRBD1|once|TRBJ2-5
CASSLRGDRVETQYF
TGTGCCAGCAGTTTACGTGGGGACAGGGTCGAGACCCAGTACTTC
>TRBV15|TRBD1|.|TRBJ1-4
CATSRGQGARSTTNEKLFF
TGTGCCACCAGCAGAGGACAGGGGGCGAGATCCACAACTAATGAAAAACTGTTTTTT
>TRBV7-2|.|.|TRBJ2-2
CASSLYKNTGELFF
TGTGCCAGCAGCCTGTACAAGAACACCGGGGAGCTGTTTTTT
>TRBV2|TRBD1|.|TRBJ2-7
CASADRVIDEQYF
TGTGCCAGCGCGGACAGGGTGATCGACGAGCAGTACTTC
>TRBV5-1|TRBD1|.|TRBJ2-2
CASSRVGQQNTGELFF
TGCGCCAGCAGCCGGGTGGGACAGCAAAACACCGGGGAGCTGTTTTTT
>TRBV9|TRBD2|.|TRBJ2-3
CASSVSQRGESDTQYF
TGTGCCAGCAGCGTGAGTCAGCGGGGGGAGTCAGATACGCAGTATTTT
>TRBV11-3|.|.|TRBJ2-2
CASTLRSQTGELFF
TGTGCCAGCACCCTGCGGAGCCAGACCGGGGAGCTGTTTTTT
>TRBV7-2|TRBD2|.|TRBJ2-1
CASSGGLATHRYNEQFF
TGTGCCAGCAGCGGGGGACTAGCTACCCACCGGTACAATGAGCAGTTCTTC
>TRBV19|.|.|TRBJ2-7
CASSILAASIYEQYF
TGTGCCAGTAGTATCTTAGCGGCCAGCATCTACGAGCAGTACTTC
>TRBV19|TRBD2|.|TRBJ2-5
CASSIVSGLQETQYF
TGTGCCAGTAGTATTGTTAGCGGGTTACAAGAGACCCAGTACTTC
>TRBV7-7|TRBD2|.|TRBJ2-7
CASSLGSGGSYEQYF
TGTGCTAGCAGCTTAGGGAGCGGGGGGTCCTACGAGCAGTACTTC
>TRBV24-1|TRBD1|.|TRBJ1-5
CATSDFDRGNQPQHF
TGTGCCACCAGTGATTTCGACAGGGGCAATCAGCCCCAGCATTTT
>TRBV5-1|.|.|TRBJ1-2
CASSLAGEGYTF
TGCGCCAGCAGCTTGGCAGGGGAAGGCTACACCTTC
>TRBV7-9|.|.|TRBJ2-3
CASTVSQAPTDTQYF
TGTGCCAGCACAGTTTCCCAGGCTCCGACAGATACGCAGTATTTT
>TRBV4-2|TRBD1|.|TRBJ1-1
CASSHPLGQGNTEAFF
TGTGCCAGCAGCCATCCTTTGGGACAGGGGAACACTGAAGCTTTCTTT
>TRBV4-2|.|.|TRBJ1-5
CASSQSIVNVGQPQHF
TGTGCCAGCAGCCAAAGCATCGTGAACGTGGGCCAGCCCCAGCATTTT
>TRBV6-2/TRBV6-3|.|.|TRBJ1-4
CASSYPLGQLATNEKLFF
TGTGCCAGCAGTTACCCTTTGGGACAACTCGCAACTAATGAAAAACTGTTTTTT
>TRBV11-1|.|.|TRBJ2-3
CASSLWRGTNGDTQYF
TGTGCCAGCAGCTTATGGCGGGGCACTAATGGGGATACGCAGTATTTT
>TRBV5-6|TRBD1|.|TRBJ1-4
CASSLTGQGNEKLFF
TGTGCCAGCAGCTTGACCGGACAGGGTAATGAAAAACTGTTTTTT
>TRBV3-1/TRBV3-2|.|.|TRBJ2-6
CASSQVSRAGANVLTF
TGTGCCAGCAGCCAAGTGAGTCGGGCTGGGGCCAACGTCCTGACTTTC
>TRBV29-1|.|.|TRBJ2-3
CSVVRGSDTQYF
TGCAGCGTCGTTCGGGGGTCAGATACGCAGTATTTT
>TRBV7-6|.|.|TRBJ2-6
CASSLETDSSSGANVLTF
TGTGCCAGCAGCTTAGAGACAGACTCCTCCTCTGGGGCCAACGTCCTGACTTTC
>TRBV28|.|.|TRBJ2-1
CASSLNEQFF
TGTGCCAGCAGCCTGAATGAGCAGTTCTTC
>TRBV2|TRBD2|.|TRBJ2-1
CASSARRGGHNEQFF
TGTGCCAGCAGTGCGCGGCGGGGGGGACACAATGAGCAGTTCTTC
>TRBV5-1|TRBD1|.|TRBJ1-2
CASSPGTVKNYGYTF
TGCGCCAGCAGCCCAGGGACAGTGAAAAACTATGGCTACACCTTC
>TRBV11-2|TRBD2|few|TRBJ2-7
CASTRAASGFYEQYF
TGTGCCAGCACCCGGGCGGCTAGCGGTTTCTACGAGCAGTACTTC
>TRBV2|.|.|TRBJ1-2
CARSYDRTNGYTF
TGTGCCAGAAGCTACGACAGAACAAACGGGTACACCTTC
>TRBV14|.|.|TRBJ2-3
CASSPGFISTDTQYF
TGTGCCAGCAGCCCAGGATTTATTAGCACAGATACGCAGTATTTT
>TRBV13|.|.|TRBJ2-1
CASSLIRGVDEQFF
TGTGCCAGCAGCTTAATCAGGGGTGTGGATGAGCAGTTCTTC
>TRBV18|.|.|TRBJ1-1
CASSSTGNTEAFF
TGTGCCAGCTCGTCGACAGGGAACACTGAAGCTTTCTTT
>TRBV11-1|.|.|TRBJ1-5
CASSQDGNSNQPQHF
TGTGCCAGCAGCCAGGACGGGAATAGCAATCAGCCCCAGCATTTT
>TRBV13|TRBD1|.|TRBJ1-3
CASSLGHAGGAGNTIYF
TGTGCCAGCAGCCTCGGACATGCAGGGGGCGCCGGAAACACCATATATTTT
>TRBV6-2/TRBV6-3|TRBD2|.|TRBJ2-1
CASSYSILAGEQFF
TGTGCCAGCAGTTACTCTATCCTAGCGGGTGAGCAGTTCTTC
>TRBV11-3|.|.|TRBJ2-2
CASSLRAGGTGELFF
TGTGCCAGCAGCTTACGGGCAGGGGGGACCGGGGAGCTGTTTTTT
>TRBV30|.|few|TRBJ2-7
CAWSVQTAYEQYF
TGTGCCTGGAGTGTGCAGACAGCCTACGAGCAGTACTTC
>TRBV4-2|.|.|TRBJ1-4
CASSRVGQINEKLFF
TGTGCCAGCAGCCGCGTTGGGCAGATCAATGAAAAACTGTTTTTT
>TRBV6-1|TRBD2|.|TRBJ2-7
CASSGVRDFRDYRYEQYF
TGTGCCAGCAGTGGGGTAAGGGATTTTCGGGACTACCGATACGAGCAGTACTTC
>TRBV2|TRBD1|once|TRBJ2-2
CASGGQRNTGELFF
TGTGCCAGTGGGGGACAGAGGAACACCGGGGAGCTGTTTTTT
>TRBV6-6|.|.|TRBJ1-1
CASTPSGAEAFF
TGTGCCAGCACCCCCTCAGGGGCTGAAGCTTTCTTT
>TRBV24-1|.|.|TRBJ2-3
CATSRSWPGGGTDTQYF
TGTGCCACCAGTCGGAGCTGGCCGGGGGGCGGTACAGATACGCAGTATTTT
>TRBV3-1/TRBV3-2|.|.|TRBJ1-2
CASSHPVEGNYGYTF
TGTGCCAGCAGCCACCCCGTGGAGGGGAACTATGGCTACACCTTC
>TRBV7-9|.|.|TRBJ1-1
CASSAQGSEAFF
TGTGCCAGCAGCGCCCAGGGCTCTGAAGCTTTCTTT